A selection of T cell receptor beta chains follows, all from one sample in a study of cytomegalovirus exposure and HLA in healthy donors. Using immunoSEQ multiplex PCR, the repertoire was profiled, and TCRdb retains in-frame clones only, with some absent. The sample consists of about 190,000 clones, approximately 80% of them appearing once. Sequencing used PBMCs. The source of these receptors is a woman between 50 and 59 years old in good health and CMV-seropositive. Each CDR3 is given with its conserved first and last residue. The D gene is left open where the match is weak. Some rows have no size entry. The others give once, few or many, or a class for an expanded clone.

>TRBV19|13|TRBJ2-3|once|NA
TGTGCCAGTAGCTCAACAGGATTAGATACGCAGTATTTT
CASSSTGLDTQYF
>TRBV4-1|13|TRBJ2-7|few|NA
TGCGCCAGCAGCCAAGATTCCGTTAGCGAGCAGTACTTC
CASSQDSVSEQYF
>TRBV5-8|18|TRBJ1-5|NA|TRBD1
TGTGCCAGCAGCTTGGCGAGGGACAGGGTTGGTGGCAATCAGCCCCAGCATTTT
CASSLARDRVGGNQPQHF
>TRBV18|13|TRBJ2-3|NA|NA
TGTGCCAGCTCAGCGGGGGCCACAGATACGCAGTATTTT
CASSAGATDTQYF
>TRBV7-3|14|TRBJ1-1|NA|NA
TGTGCCAGCAGCTCTACAGGGTTTGACACTGAAGCTTTCTTT
CASSSTGFDTEAFF
>TRBV19|15|TRBJ1-1|NA|NA
TGTGCCAGTAGTATGGAACAGTTAGGGGGCACTGAAGCTTTCTTT
CASSMEQLGGTEAFF
>TRBV10-1|13|TRBJ2-5|NA|NA
TGCGCCAGCTCCAGGGAAATCGGAGAGACCCAGTACTTC
CASSREIGETQYF
>TRBV7-9|12|TRBJ2-7|few|NA
TGTTCCAGCAGCTTGACAACCTACGAGCAGTACTTC
CSSSLTTYEQYF
>TRBV11-3|20|TRBJ2-4|NA|TRBD2
TGTGCCAGCAGCACCCGGACTAGCGGGGGTTATCCTTTAGCCAAAAACATTCAGTACTTC
CASSTRTSGGYPLAKNIQYF
>TRBV5-5|13|TRBJ1-1|NA|NA
TGTGCCAGCTCTGGGAGGACGAACACTGAAGCTTTCTTT
CASSGRTNTEAFF
>TRBV30|13|TRBJ1-5|NA|NA
TGCGCCTGGAGTGGGGCGGGAAATCAGCCCCAGCATTTT
CAWSGAGNQPQHF
>TRBV7-9|15|TRBJ2-5|NA|TRBD2
TGTGCCAGCAGCCTAGCTAGCGGGGTTCAAGAGACCCAGTACTTC
CASSLASGVQETQYF
>TRBV7-6|13|TRBJ2-7|NA|NA
TGTGCCAGCAGCTTACCAGGCACCTACGAGCAGTACTTC
CASSLPGTYEQYF
>TRBV28|15|TRBJ1-1|NA|NA
TGTGCCAGCAGTACCTCGGGGAAGCGTAGTACTGAAGCTTTCTTT
CASSTSGKRSTEAFF
>TRBV10-1|16|TRBJ2-3|once|NA
TGCGCCAGCAGTGAGTTGTTGGGGGGGCTGACAGATACGCAGTATTTT
CASSELLGGLTDTQYF
>TRBV29-1|12|TRBJ1-3|NA|NA
TGCAGCGTTGATACAGGGTCTAACACCATATATTTT
CSVDTGSNTIYF